This T cell receptor beta chain was obtained from a study of T cell repertoires in cytomegalovirus infection. Via MiXCR, TCRdb re-called the reads, giving one row per CDR3 protein. The sample gives about 130,000 distinct CDR3 sequences, roughly 9% of which show up once; 10% is in the top ten. This clonotype was seen many times. This CDR3 region has 15 residues. With V trimmed by 1 base and J by 11 bases, 11 bases remained unmatched. Germline V gene lookup returns CDR1 LGHDT and CDR2 YNNKEL (reference sequence). Sequenced sample: PBMCs. V and J are TRBV3-1 and TRBJ1-1, with TRBD1 identical over 9 bases. The receptor's source is a human donor in good health (CMV status not recorded). Some clones in this sample may be carry-over from other donors' samples. The CDR3 DNA is TGTGCCAGCAGCCAAGCCGGAACAGGGGGCGCTTCTGCTTTCTTT. Amino acids: CASSQAGTGGASAFF.